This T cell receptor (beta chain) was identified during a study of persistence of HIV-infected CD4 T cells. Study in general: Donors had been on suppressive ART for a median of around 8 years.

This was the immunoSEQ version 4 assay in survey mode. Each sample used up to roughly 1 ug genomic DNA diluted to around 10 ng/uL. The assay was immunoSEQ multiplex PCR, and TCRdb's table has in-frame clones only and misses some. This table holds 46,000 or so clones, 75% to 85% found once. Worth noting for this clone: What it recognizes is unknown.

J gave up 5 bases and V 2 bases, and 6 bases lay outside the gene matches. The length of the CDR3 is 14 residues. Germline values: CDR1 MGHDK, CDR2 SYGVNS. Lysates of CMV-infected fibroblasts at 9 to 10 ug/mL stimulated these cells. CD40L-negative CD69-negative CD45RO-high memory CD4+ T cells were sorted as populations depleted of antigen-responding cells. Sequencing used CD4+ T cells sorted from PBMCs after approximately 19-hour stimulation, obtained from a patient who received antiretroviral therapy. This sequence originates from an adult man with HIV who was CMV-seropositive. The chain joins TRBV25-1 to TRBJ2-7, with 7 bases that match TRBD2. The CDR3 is CASSEGRAPHEQYF. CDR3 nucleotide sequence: TGTGCCAGCAGTGAAGGGAGGGCCCCCCACGAGCAGTACTTC.